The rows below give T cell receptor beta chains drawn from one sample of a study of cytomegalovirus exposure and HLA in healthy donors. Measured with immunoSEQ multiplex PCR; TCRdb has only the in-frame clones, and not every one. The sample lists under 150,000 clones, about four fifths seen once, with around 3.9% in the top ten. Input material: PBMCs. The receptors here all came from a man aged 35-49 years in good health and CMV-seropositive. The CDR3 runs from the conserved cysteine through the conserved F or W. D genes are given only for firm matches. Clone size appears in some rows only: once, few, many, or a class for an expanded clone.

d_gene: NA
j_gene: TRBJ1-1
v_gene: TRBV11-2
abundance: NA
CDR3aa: CASSSQWGQGTEAFF
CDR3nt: TGTGCCAGCAGCTCCCAGTGGGGGCAGGGGACTGAAGCTTTCTTT

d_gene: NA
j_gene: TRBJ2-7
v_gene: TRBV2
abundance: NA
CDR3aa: CASSGSRYEQYF
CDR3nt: TGTGCCAGCAGTGGGAGCCGATACGAGCAGTACTTC

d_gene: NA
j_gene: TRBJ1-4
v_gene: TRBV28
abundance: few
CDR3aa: CASNQGYGEKLFF
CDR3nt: TGTGCCAGCAATCAGGGGTATGGTGAAAAACTGTTTTTT

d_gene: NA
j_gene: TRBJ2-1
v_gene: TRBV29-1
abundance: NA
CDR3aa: CSVEGTSRGAVEQFF
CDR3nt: TGCAGCGTTGAAGGGACTAGCAGGGGGGCGGTTGAGCAGTTCTTC

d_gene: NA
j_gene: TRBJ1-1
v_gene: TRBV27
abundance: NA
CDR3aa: CASSLTRNTEAFF
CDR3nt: TGTGCCAGCAGTCTCACGCGGAACACTGAAGCTTTCTTT

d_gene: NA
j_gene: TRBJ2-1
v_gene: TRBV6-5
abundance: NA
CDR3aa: CASSYRRGLYNEQFF
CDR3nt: TGTGCCAGCAGTTACAGGAGGGGCCTCTACAATGAGCAGTTCTTC

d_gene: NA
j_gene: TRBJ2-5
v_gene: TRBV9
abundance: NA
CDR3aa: CAGEGAGGFETQYF
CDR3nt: TGTGCCGGCGAGGGGGCGGGGGGATTCGAGACCCAGTACTTC

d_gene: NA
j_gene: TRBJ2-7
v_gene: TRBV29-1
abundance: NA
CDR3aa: CSVSPPGVLSIYEQYF
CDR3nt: TGCAGCGTTAGCCCCCCAGGGGTCCTTAGCATCTACGAGCAGTACTTC

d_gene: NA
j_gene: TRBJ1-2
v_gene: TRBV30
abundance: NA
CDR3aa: CAWTEGYGYTF
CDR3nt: TGTGCCTGGACAGAGGGCTATGGCTACACCTTC

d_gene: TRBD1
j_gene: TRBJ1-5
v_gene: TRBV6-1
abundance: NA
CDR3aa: CASSERGQGGWPQHF
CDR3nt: TGTGCCAGCAGTGAAAGGGGACAGGGGGGCTGGCCCCAGCATTTT

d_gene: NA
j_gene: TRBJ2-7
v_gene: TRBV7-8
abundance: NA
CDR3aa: CASSHSGLYEQYF
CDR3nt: TGTGCCAGCAGCCACTCTGGACTATACGAGCAGTACTTC

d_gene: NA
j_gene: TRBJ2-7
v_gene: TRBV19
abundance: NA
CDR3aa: CASSKYPGVYEQYF
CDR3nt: TGTGCCAGTAGTAAGTACCCAGGGGTCTACGAGCAGTACTTC

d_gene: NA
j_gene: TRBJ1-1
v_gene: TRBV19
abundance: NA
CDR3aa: CASSTHESTEAFF
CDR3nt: TGTGCCAGTAGTACCCACGAGAGCACTGAAGCTTTCTTT

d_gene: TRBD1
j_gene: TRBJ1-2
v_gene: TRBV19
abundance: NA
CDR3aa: CASSNTGGHGYTF
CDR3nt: TGTGCCAGTAGTAACACAGGGGGCCATGGCTACACCTTC

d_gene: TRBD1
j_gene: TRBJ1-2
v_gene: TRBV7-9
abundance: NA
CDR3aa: CASSWWDRDYYGYTF
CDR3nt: TGTGCCAGCAGCTGGTGGGACAGGGATTACTATGGCTACACCTTC

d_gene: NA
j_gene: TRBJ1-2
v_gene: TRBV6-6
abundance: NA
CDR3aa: CASVAPGTKSYGYTF
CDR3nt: TGTGCCAGCGTAGCCCCCGGGACTAAATCGTATGGCTACACCTTC

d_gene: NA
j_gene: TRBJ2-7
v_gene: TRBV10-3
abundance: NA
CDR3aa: CAISADGSSYEQYF
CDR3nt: TGTGCCATCAGCGCAGACGGGAGCTCCTACGAGCAGTACTTC

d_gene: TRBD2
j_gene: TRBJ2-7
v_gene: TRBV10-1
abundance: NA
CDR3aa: CASSEPLVAGMLDYEQYF
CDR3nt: TGCGCCAGCAGTGAGCCGTTGGTAGCGGGAATGTTGGACTACGAGCAGTACTTC

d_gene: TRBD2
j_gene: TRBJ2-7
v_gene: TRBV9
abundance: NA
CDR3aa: CASSGGTSGPYEQYF
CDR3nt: TGTGCCAGCAGCGGAGGGACTAGCGGTCCCTACGAGCAGTACTTC

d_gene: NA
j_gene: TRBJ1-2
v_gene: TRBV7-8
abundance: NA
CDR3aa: CASSPLHADGYTF
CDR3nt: TGTGCCAGCAGCCCTCTACACGCGGATGGCTACACCTTC

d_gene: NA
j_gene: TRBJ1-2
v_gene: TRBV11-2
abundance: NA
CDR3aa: CASSLGVGLNYGYTF
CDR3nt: TGTGCCAGCAGCTTAGGAGTGGGCCTTAACTATGGCTACACCTTC

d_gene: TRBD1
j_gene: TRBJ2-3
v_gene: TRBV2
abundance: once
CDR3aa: CASSTGVFGTDTQYF
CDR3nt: TGTGCCAGCAGTACAGGGGTATTTGGCACAGATACGCAGTATTTT

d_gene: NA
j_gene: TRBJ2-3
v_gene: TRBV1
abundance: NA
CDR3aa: CTSRAGREGRSRTDTQYF
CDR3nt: TGCACCAGCAGGGCGGGCCGGGAGGGCCGATCAAGAACAGATACGCAGTATTTT

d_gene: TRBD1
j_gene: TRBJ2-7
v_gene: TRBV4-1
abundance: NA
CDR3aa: CASSQEGQSSYEQYF
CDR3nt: TGCGCCAGCAGCCAAGAGGGACAGAGCTCCTACGAGCAGTACTTC

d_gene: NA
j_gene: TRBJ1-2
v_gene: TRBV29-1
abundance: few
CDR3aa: CSVEEGAGGYTF
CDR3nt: TGCAGCGTTGAAGAGGGGGCAGGCGGCTACACCTTC

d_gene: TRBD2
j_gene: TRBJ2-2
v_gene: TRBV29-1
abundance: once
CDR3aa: CSVVTSDPPTTGELFF
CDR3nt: TGCAGCGTGGTTACTAGCGATCCACCGACTACCGGGGAGCTGTTTTTT

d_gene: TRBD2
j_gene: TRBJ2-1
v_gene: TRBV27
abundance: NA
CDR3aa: CASSLSRDRGLTSGRLHEQFF
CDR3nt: TGTGCCAGCAGTTTATCCCGGGACAGGGGCCTTACTAGCGGGAGGCTCCATGAGCAGTTCTTC

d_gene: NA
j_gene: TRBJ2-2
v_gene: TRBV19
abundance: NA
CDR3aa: CATKGGWDSNTGELFF
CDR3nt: TGTGCCACCAAAGGGGGCTGGGACTCGAACACCGGGGAGCTGTTTTTT

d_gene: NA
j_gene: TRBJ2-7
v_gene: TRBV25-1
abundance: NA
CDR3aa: CAGSGRSSYEQYF
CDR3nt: TGTGCCGGCAGTGGTCGGAGCTCCTACGAGCAGTACTTC

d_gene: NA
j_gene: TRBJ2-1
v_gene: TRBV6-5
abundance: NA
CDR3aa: CASSYSTYNEQFF
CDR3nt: TGTGCCAGCAGTTACAGTACTTACAATGAGCAGTTCTTC

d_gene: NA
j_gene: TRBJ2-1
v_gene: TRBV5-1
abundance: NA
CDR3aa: CASSLEGVSYNEQFF
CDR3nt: TGCGCCAGCAGCTTGGAGGGGGTCTCCTACAATGAGCAGTTCTTC

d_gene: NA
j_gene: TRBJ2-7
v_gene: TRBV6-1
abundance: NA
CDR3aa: CASSLKQGDEQYF
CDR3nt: TGTGCCAGCAGCCTGAAACAGGGTGACGAGCAGTACTTC

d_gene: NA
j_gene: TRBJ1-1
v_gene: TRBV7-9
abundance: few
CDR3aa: CASSTPTHLNTEAFF
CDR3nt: TGTGCCAGCAGCACGCCGACACACCTGAACACTGAAGCTTTCTTT